This paragraph reports one TCR beta chain. The data stem from a study of blood T cell repertoires in COVID-19. Study details: Spain, Italy and the United States supplied samples that represented acute and convalescent COVID-19. T cells, B-cell-depleted T cells, or PBMCs supplied cDNA or gDNA.

In the authors' workflow: Estimation of nucleated cell counts relied on the amplification of reference gene primers. The repertoire was sequenced with immunoSEQ multiplex PCR; TCRdb's copy has only in-frame clones and lacks some. From that table come the V and J calls and clone size; the DNA was used to work out D and trimming. Seen here are approximately 240,000 clones, roughly 88% observed once, and the top ten hold 2.1%. V lost 3 bases to trimming and J lost 0 bases; unmatched junction nucleotides: 3. The CDR3 consists of 16 residues. CDR1 DFQATT and CDR2 SNEGSKA come from the germline V gene (reference sequence).

V and J are TRBV20-1 and TRBJ2-1, with 12 positions matching TRBD2. Sequencing was performed on peripheral blood. The receptor comes from a woman aged 40 to 50 who had recovered from COVID-19. The CDR3 spells CSASASGRGSYNEQFF. In nucleotides, the CDR3 is TGCAGTGCTAGTGCTAGCGGGAGGGGCTCCTACAATGAGCAGTTCTTC.